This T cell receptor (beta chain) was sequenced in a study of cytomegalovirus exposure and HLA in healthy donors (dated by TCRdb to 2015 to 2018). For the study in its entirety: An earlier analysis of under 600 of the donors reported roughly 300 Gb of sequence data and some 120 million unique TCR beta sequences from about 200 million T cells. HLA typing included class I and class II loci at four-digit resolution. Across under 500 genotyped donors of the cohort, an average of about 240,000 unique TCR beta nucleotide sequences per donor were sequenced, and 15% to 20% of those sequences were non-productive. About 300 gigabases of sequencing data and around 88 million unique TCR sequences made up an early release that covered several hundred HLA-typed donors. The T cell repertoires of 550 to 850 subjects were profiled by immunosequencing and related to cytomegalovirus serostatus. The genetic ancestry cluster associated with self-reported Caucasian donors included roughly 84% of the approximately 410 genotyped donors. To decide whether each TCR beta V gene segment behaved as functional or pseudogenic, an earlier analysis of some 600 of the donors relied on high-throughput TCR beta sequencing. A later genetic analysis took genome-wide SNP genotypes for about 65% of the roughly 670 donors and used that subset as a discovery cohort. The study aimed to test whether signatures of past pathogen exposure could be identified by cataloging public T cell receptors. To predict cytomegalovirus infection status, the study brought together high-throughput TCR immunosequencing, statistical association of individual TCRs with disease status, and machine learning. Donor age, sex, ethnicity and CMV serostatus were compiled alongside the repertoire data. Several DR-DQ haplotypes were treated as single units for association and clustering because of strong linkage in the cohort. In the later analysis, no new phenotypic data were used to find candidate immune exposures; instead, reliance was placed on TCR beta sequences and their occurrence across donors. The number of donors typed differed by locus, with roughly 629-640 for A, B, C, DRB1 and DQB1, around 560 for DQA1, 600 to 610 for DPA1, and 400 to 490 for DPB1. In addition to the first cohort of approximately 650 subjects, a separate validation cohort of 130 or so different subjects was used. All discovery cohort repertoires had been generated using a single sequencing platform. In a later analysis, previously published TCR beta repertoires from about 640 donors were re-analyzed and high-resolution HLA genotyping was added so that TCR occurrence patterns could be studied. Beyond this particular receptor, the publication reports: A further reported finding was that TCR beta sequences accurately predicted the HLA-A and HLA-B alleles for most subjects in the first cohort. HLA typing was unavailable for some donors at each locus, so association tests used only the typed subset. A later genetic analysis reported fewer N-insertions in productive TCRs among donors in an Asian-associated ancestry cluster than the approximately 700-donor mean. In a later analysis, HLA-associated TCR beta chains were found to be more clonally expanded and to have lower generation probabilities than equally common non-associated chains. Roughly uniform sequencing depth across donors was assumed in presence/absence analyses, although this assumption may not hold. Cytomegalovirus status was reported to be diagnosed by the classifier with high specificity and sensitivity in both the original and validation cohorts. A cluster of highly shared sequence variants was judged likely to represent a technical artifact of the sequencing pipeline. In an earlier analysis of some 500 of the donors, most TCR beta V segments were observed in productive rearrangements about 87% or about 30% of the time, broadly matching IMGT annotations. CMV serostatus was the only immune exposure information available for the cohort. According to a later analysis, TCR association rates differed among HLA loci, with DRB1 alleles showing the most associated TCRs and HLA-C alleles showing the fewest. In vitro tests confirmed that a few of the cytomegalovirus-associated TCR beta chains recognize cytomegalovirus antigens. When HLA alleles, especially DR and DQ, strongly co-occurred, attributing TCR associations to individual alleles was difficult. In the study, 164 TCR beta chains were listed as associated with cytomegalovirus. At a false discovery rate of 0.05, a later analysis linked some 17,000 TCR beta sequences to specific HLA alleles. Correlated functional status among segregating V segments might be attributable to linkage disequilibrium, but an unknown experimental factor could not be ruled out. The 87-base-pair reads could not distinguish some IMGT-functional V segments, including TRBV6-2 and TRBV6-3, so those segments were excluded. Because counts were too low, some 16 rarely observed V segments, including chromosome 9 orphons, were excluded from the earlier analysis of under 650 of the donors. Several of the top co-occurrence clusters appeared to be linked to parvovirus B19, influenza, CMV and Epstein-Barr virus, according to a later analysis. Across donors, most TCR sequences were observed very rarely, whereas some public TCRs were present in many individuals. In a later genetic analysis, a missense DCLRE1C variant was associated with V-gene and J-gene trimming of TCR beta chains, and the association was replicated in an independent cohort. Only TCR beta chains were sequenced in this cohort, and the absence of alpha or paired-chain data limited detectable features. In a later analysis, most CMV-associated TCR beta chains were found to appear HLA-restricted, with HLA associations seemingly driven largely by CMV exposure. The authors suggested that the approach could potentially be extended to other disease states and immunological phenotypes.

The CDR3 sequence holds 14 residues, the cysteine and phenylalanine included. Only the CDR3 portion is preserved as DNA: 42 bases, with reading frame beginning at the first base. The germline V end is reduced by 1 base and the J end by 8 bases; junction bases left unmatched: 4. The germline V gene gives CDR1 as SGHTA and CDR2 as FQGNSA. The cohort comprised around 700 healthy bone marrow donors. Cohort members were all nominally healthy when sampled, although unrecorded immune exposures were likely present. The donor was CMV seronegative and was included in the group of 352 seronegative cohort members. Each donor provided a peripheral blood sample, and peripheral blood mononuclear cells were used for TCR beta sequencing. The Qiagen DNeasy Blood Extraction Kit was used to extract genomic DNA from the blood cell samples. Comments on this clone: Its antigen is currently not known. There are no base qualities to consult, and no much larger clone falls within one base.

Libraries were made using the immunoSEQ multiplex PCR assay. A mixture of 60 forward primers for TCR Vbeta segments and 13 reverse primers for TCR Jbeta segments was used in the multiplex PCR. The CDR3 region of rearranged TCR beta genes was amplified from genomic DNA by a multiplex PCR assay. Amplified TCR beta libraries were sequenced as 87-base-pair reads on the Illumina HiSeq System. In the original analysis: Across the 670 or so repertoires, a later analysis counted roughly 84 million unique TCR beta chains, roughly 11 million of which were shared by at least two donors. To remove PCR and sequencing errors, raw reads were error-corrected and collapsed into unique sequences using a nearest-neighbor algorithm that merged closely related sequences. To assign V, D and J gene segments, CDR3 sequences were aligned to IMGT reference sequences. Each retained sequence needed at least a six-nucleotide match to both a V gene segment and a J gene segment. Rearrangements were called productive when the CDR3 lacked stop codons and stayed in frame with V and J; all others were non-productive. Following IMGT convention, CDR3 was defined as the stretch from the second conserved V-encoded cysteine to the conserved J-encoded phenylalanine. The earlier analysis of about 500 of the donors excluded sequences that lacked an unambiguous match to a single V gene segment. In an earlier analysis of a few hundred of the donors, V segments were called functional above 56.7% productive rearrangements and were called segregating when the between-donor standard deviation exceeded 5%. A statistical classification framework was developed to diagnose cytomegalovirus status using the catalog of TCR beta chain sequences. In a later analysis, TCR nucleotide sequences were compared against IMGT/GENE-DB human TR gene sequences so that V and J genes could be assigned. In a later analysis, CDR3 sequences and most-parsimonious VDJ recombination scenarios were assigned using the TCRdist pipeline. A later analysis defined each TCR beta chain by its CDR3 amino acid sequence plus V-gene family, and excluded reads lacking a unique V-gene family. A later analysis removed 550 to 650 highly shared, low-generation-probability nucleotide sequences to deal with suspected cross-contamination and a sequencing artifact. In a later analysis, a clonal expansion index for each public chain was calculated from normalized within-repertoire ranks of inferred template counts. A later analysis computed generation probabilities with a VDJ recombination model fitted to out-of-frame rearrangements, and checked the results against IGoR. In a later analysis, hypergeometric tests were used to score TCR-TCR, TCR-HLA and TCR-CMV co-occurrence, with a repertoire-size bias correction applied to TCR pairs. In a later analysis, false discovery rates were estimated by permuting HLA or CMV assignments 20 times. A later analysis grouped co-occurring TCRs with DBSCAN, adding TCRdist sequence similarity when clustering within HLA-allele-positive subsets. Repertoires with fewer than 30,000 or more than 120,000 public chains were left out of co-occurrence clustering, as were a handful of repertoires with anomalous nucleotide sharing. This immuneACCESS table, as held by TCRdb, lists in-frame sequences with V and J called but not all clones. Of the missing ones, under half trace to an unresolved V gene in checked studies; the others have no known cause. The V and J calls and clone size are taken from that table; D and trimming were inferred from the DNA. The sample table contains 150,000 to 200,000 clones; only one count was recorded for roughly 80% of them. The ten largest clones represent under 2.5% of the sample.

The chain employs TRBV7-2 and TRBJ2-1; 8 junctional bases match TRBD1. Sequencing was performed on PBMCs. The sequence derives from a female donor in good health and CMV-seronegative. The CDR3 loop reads CASSLGQGWDEQFF. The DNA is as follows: TGTGCCAGCAGCTTAGGACAGGGGTGGGATGAGCAGTTCTTC.